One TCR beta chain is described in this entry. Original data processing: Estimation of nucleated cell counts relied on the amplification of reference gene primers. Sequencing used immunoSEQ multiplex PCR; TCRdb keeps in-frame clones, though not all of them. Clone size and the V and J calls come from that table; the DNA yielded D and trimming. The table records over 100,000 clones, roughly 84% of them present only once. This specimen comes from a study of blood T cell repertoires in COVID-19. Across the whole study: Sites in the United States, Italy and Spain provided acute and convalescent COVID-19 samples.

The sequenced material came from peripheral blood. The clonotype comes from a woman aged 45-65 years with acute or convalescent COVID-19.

The CDR3, as DNA: TGTGCCAGCAGCTCCTCGAACAGGGGGCAGGGAGCTTTCTTT. This translates into CASSSSNRGQGAFF. The chain has TRBV7-2 and TRBJ1-1, with TRBD1 identical over 9 bases. CDR3 size: 14 residues. J gave up 10 bases and V 4 bases, and 10 bases lay outside the gene matches. Germline CDR1 is SGHTA and CDR2 is FQGNSA.